This TCR beta chain was found in a study of blood T cell repertoires in COVID-19. Study-level information: Material from acute and convalescent COVID-19 was sourced from the United States, Italy and Spain.

Trimming took 6 bases from V and 8 from J, leaving 13 bases between them. Germline V gene lookup returns CDR1 MNHEY and CDR2 SMNVEV (reference sequence). CDR3 length: 12 residues. Per the original methods: Reference gene primer amplification gave estimated nucleated cell counts. Generated by immunoSEQ multiplex PCR, the TCRdb table keeps only in-frame clones and is missing some. The DNA gave D and trimming, while V, J and clone size come from that table. In the table there are 300,000 to 350,000 clones, about 90% of which are singletons. This TCR was recovered from a woman younger than 30 who had recovered from COVID-19. The chain is built from TRBV27 and TRBJ1-2; perhaps TRBD1 as D (6 bases). Input material: peripheral blood. CDR3 DNA sequence: TGTGCCAGCAGAGGTGACAGGCTGGGCTACACCTTC. It codes for CASRGDRLGYTF.